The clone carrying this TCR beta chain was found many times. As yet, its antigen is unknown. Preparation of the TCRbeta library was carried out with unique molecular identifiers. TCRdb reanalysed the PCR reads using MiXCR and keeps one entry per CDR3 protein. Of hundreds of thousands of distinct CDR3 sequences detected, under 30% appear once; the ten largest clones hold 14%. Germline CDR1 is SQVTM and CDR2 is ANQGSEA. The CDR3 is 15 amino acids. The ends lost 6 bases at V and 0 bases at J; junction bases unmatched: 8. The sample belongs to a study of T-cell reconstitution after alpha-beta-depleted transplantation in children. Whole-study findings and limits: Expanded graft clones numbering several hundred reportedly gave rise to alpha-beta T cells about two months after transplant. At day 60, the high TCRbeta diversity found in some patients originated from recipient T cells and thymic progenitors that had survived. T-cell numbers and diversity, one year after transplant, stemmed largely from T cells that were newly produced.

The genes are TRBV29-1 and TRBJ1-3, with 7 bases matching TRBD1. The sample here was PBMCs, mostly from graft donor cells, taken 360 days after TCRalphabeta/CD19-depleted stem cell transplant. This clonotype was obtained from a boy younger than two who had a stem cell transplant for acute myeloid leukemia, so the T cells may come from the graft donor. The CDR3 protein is CSVVQGTISGNTIYF. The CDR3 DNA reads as TGCAGCGTGGTACAGGGGACAATCTCTGGAAACACCATATATTTT.